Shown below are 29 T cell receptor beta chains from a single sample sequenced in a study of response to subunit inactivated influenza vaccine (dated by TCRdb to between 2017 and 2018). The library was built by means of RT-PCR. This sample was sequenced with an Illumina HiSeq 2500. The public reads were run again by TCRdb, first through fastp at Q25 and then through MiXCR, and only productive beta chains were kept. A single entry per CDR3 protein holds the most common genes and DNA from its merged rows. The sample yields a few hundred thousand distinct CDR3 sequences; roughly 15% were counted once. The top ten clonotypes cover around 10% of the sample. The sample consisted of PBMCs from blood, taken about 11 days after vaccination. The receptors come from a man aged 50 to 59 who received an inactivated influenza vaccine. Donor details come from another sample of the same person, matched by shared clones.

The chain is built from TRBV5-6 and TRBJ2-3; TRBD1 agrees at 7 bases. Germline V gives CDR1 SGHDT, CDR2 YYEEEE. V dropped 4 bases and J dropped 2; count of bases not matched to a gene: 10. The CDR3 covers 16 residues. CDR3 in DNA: TGTGCCAGCAGCCTCGGACAGGTCCTCATCACAGATACGCAGTATTTT. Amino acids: CASSLGQVLITDTQYF.

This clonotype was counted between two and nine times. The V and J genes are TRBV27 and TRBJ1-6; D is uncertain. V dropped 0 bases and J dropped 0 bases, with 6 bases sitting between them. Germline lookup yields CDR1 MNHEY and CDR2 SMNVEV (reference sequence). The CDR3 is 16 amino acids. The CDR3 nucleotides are TGTGCCAGCAGTTTATCGGGGAGCTCCTATAATTCACCCCTCCACTTT. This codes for CASSLSGSSYNSPLHF.

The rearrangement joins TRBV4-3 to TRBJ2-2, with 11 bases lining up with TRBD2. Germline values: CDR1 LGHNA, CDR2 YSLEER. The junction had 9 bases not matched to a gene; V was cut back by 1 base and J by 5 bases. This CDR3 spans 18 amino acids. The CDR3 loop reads CASSQVTLAGGKTGELFF. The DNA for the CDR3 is TGCGCCAGCAGCCAAGTGACGTTAGCGGGAGGGAAGACCGGGGAGCTGTTTTTT.

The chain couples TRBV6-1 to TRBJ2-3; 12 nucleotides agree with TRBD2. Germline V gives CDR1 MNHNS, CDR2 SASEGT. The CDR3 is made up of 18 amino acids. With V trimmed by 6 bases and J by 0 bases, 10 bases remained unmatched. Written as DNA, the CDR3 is TGTGCCAGCAGACAGACTAGCGGGGGAGGGGTAAGCACAGATACGCAGTATTTT. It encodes CASRQTSGGGVSTDTQYF.

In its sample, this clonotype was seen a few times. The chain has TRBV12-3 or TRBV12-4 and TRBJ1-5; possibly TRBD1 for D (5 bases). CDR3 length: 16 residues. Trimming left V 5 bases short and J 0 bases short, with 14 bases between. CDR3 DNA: TGTGCCAGCAGTCCTCGGACAACATATAGCAATCAGCCCCAGCATTTT. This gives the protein CASSPRTTYSNQPQHF.

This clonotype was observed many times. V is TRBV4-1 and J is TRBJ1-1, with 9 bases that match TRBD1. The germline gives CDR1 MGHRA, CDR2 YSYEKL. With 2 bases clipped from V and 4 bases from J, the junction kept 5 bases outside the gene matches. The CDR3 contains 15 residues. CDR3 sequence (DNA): TGCGCCAGCAGCCAACCGGGACAGGGAGGCACTGAAGCTTTCTTT. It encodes CASSQPGQGGTEAFF.

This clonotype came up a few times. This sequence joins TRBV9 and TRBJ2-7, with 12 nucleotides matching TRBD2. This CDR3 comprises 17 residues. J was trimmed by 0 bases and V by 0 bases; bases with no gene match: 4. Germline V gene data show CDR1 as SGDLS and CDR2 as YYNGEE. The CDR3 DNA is TGTGCCAGCAGCGTAGGACTAGCGGGAGTCCACTCCTACGAGCAGTACTTC. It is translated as CASSVGLAGVHSYEQYF.

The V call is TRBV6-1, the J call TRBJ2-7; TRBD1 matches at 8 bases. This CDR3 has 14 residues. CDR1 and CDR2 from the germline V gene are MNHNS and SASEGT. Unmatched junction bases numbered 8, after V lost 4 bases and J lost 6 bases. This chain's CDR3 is CASSGRQGLVEQYF. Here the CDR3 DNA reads TGTGCCAGCAGTGGGCGACAGGGGTTGGTCGAGCAGTACTTC.

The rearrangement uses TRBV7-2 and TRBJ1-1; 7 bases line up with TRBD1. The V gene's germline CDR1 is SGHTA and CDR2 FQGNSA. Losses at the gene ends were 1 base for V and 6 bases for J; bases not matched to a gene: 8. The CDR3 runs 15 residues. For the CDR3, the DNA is TGTGCCAGCAGCTTAGTTAACAGGGGAAGCGCTGAAGCTTTCTTT. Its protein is CASSLVNRGSAEAFF.

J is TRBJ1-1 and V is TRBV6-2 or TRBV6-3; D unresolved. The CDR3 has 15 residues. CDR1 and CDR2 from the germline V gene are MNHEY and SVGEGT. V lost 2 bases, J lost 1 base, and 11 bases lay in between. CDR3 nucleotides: TGTGCCAGCAGTTACGGTAGGGAAGCGAACACTGAAGCTTTCTTT. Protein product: CASSYGREANTEAFF.

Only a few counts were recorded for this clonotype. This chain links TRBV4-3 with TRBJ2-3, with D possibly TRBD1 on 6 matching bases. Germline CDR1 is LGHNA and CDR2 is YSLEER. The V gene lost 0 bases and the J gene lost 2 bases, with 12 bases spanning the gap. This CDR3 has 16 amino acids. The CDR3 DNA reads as TGCGCCAGCAGCCAAGAGGGGGCCAGAGCCACAGATACGCAGTATTTT. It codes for CASSQEGARATDTQYF.

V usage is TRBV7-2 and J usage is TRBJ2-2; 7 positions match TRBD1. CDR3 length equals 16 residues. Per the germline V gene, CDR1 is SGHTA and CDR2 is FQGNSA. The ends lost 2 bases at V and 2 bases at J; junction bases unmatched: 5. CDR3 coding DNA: TGTGCCAGCAGCTTAACAGGGGTATTCAACACCGGGGAGCTGTTTTTT. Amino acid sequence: CASSLTGVFNTGELFF.

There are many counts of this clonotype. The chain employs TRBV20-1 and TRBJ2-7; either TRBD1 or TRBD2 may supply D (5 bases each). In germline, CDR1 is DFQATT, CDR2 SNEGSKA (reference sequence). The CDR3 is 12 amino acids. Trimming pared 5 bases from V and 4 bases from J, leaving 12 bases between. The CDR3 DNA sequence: TGCAGTGCTCCCCCCGGGACGTACGAGCAGTACTTC. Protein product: CSAPPGTYEQYF.

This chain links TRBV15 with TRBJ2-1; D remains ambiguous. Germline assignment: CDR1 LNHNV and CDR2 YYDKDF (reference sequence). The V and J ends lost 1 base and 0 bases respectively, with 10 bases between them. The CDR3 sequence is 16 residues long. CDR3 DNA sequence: TGTGCCACCAGCAGAGGTCCTAGACGCTCCTACAATGAGCAGTTCTTC. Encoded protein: CATSRGPRRSYNEQFF.

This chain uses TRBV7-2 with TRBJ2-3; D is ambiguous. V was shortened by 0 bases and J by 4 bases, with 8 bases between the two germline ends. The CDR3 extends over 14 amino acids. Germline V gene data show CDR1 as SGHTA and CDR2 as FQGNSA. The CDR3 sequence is CASSLAPGPDTQYF. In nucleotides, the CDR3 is TGTGCCAGCAGCTTAGCCCCAGGCCCAGATACGCAGTATTTT.

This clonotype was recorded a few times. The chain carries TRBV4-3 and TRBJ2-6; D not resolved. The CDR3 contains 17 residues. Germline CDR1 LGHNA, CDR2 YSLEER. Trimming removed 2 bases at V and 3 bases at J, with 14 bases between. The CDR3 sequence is CASSQNLVGFGANVLTF. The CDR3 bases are TGCGCCAGCAGCCAAAATCTCGTGGGGTTTGGGGCCAACGTCCTGACTTTC.

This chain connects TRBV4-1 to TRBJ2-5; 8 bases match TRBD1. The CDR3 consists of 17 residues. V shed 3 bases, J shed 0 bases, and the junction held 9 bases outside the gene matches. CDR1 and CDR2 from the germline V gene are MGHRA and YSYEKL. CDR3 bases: TGCGCCAGCAGCCACCCACGGGACAGGCCGTACCAAGAGACCCAGTACTTC. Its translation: CASSHPRDRPYQETQYF.

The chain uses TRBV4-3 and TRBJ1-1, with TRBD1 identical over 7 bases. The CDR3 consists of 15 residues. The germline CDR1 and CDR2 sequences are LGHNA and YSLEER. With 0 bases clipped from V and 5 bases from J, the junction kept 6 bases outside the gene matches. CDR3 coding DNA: TGCGCCAGCAGCCAAGATTTGGGACAGACAACTGAAGCTTTCTTT. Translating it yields CASSQDLGQTTEAFF.

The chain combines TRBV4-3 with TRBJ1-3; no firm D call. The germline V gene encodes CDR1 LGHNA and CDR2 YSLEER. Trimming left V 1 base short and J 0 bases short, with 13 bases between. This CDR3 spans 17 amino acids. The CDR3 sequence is CASSQGAGRNSGNTIYF. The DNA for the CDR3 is TGCGCCAGCAGCCAAGGGGCCGGTCGGAACTCTGGAAACACCATATATTTT.

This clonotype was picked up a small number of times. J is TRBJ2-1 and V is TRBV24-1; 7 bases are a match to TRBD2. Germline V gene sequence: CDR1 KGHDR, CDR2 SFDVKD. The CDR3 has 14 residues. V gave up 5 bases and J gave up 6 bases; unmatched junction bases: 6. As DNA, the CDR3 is TGTGCCACCAGTGTTCCTAGCGGCGGCAATGAGCAGTTCTTC. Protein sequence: CATSVPSGGNEQFF.

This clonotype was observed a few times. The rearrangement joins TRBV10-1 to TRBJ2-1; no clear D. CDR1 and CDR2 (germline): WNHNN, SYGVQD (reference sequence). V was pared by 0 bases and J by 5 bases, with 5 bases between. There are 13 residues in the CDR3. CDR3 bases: TGCGCCAGCAGTGAGTCGACGGACAATGAGCAGTTCTTC. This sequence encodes CASSESTDNEQFF.

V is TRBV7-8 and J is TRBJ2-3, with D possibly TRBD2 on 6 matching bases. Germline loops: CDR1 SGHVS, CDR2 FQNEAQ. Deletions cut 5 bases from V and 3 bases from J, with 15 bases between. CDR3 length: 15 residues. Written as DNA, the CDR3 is TGTGCCAGCAGCGAACTGACTAGGAGTACAGATACGCAGTATTTT. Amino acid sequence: CASSELTRSTDTQYF.

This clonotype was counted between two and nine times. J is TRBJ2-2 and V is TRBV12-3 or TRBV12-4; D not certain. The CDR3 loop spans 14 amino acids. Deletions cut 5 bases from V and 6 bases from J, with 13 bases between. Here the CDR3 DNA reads TGTGCCAGCAGTCACCCCTCAGTGGCCGGGGAGCTGTTTTTT. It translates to CASSHPSVAGELFF.

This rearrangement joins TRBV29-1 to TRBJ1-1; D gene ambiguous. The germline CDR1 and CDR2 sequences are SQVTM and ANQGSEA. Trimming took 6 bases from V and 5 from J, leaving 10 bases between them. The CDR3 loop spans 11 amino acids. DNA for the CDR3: TGCAGCGTAGGTGGGGAAACTGAAGCTTTCTTT. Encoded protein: CSVGGETEAFF.

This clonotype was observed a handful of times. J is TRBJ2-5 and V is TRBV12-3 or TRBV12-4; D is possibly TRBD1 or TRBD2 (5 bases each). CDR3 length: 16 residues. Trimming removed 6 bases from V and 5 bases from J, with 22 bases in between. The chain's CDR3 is CASSRQGRFTVETQYF. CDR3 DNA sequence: TGTGCCAGCAGCCGGCAGGGACGATTTACGGTGGAGACCCAGTACTTC.

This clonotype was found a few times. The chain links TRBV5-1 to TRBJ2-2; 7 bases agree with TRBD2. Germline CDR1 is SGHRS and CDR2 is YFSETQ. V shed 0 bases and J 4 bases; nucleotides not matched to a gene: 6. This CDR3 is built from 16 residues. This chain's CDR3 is CASSLEASGSTGELFF. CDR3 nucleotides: TGCGCCAGCAGCTTGGAGGCTAGCGGAAGCACCGGGGAGCTGTTTTTT.

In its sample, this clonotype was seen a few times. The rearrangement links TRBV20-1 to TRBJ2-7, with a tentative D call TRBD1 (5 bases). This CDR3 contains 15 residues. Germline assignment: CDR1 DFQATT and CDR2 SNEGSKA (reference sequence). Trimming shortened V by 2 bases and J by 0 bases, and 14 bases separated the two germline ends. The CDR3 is CSARSAGLFSYEQYF. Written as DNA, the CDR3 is TGCAGTGCTAGATCTGCAGGGCTTTTCTCCTACGAGCAGTACTTC.

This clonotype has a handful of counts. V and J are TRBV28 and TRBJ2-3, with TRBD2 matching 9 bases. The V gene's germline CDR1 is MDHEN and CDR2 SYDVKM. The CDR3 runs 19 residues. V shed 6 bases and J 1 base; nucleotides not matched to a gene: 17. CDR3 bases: TGTGCCAGCAGAGGTCGGCGGGGGGGCCATAGGGATCGCACAGATACGCAGTATTTT. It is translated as CASRGRRGGHRDRTDTQYF.

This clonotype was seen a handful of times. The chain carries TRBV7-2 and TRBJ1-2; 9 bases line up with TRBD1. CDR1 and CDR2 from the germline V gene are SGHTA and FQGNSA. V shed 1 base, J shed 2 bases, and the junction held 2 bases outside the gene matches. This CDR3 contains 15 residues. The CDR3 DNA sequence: TGTGCCAGCAGCTTAGACAGGGGGCCCAACTATGGCTACACCTTC. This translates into CASSLDRGPNYGYTF.